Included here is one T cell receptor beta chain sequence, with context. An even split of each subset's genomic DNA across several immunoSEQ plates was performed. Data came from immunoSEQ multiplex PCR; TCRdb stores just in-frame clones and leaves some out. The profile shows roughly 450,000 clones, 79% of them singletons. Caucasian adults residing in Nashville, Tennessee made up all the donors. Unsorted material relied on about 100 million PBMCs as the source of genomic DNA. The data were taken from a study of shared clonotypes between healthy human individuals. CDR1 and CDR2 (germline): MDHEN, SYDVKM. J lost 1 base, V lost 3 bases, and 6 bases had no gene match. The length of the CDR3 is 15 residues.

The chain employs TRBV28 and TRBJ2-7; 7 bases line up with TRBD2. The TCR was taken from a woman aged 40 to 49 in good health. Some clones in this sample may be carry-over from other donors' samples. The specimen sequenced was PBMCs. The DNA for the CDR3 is TGTGCCAGCAGTTTTATGGGGGGGGAATCCTACGAGCAGTACTTC. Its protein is CASSFMGGESYEQYF.